This T cell receptor (beta chain) was captured in a study of blood T cells in healthy people across ages. V lost 0 bases and J lost 4; bases outside the gene matches: 10. The CDR3 consists of 17 residues. A second about 6 to 12 cycle PCR used barcoded and J-beta primers. From the 5' RACE reads, TCRdb called clonotypes with MiXCR, one entry per CDR3 protein. The sample records roughly 800,000 distinct CDR3 sequences, 36% being singletons. In this sample, this clonotype turned up a few times. Sequencing was carried out using blood. This TCR was sampled from a man aged 18 to 35 in good health. The chain employs TRBV12-3 or TRBV12-4 and TRBJ1-1; TRBD1 matches 8 bases. Here the CDR3 DNA reads TGTGCCAGCAGTTTAGCGCTGAGACAGGGGCGGGGCACTGAAGCTTTCTTT. Its protein product is CASSLALRQGRGTEAFF.